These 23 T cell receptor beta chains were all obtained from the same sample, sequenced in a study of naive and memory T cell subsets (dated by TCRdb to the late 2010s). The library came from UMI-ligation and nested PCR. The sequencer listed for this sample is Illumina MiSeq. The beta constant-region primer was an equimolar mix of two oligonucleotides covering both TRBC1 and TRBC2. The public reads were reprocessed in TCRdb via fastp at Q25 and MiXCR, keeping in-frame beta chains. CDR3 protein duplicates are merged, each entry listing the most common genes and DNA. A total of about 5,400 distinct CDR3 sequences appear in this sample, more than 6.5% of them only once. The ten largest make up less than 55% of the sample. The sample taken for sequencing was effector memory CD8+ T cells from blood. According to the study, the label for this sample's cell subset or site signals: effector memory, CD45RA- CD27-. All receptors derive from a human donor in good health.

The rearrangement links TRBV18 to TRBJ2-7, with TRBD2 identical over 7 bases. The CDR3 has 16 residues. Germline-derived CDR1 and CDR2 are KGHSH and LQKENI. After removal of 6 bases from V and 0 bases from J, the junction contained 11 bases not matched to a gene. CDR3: CASSPIGGLLSYEQYF. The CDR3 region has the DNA TGTGCCAGCTCTCCCATCGGGGGGTTGCTCTCCTACGAGCAGTACTTC.

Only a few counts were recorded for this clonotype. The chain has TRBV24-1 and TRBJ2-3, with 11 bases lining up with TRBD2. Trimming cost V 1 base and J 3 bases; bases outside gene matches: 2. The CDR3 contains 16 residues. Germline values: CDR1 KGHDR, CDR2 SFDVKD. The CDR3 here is CATSDLLAGDTDTQYF. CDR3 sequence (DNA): TGTGCCACCAGTGATTTACTAGCGGGAGATACAGATACGCAGTATTTT.

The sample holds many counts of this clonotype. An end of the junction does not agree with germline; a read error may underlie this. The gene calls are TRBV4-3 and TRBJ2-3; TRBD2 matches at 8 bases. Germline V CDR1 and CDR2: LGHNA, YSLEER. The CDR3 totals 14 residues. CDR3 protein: CASSQELGREGPVF. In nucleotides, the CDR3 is TGCGCCAGCAGCCAAGAGTTGGGCCGGGAGGGGCCCGTGTTT.

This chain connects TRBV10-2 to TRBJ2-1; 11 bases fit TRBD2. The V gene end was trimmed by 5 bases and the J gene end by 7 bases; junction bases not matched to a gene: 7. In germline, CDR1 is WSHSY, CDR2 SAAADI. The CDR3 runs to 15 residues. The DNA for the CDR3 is TGCGCCAGCAGTATTAGCGGGGGGGCCGGAAATGAGCAGTTCTTC. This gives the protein CASSISGGAGNEQFF.

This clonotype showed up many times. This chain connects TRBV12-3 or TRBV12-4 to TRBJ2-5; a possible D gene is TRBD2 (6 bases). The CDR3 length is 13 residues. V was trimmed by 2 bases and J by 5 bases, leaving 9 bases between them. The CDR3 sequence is CASSLPEGETQYF. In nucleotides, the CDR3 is TGTGCCAGCAGTTTACCGGAGGGGGAGACCCAGTACTTC.

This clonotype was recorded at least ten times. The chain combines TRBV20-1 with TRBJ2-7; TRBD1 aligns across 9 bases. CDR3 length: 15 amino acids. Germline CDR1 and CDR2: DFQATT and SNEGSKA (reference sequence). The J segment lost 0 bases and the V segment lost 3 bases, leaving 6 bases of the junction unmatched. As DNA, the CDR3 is TGCAGTGCTAGTCAACCGGACAGGGGCTCCTACGAGCAGTACTTC. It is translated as CSASQPDRGSYEQYF.

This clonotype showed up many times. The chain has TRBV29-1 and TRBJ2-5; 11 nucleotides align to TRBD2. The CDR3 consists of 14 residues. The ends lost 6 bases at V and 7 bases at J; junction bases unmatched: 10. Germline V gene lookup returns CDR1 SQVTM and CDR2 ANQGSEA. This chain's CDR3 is CSVALAGGGATQYF. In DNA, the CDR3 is TGCAGCGTCGCCCTAGCGGGAGGAGGGGCGACCCAGTACTTC.

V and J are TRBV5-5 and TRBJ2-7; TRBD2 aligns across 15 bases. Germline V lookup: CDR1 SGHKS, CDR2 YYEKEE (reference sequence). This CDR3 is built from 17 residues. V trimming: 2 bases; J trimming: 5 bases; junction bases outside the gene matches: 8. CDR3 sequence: CASSFGTSGRMADEQYF. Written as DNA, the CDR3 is TGTGCCAGCAGCTTCGGGACTAGCGGGAGGATGGCGGACGAGCAGTACTTC.

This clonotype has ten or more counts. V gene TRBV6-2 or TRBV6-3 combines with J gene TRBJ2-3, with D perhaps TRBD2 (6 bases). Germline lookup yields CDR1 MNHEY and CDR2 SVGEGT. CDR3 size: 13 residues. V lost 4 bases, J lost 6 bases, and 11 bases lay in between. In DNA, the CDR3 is TGTGCCAGCAGTTTGAGGGACTCGGATACGCAGTATTTT. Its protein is CASSLRDSDTQYF.

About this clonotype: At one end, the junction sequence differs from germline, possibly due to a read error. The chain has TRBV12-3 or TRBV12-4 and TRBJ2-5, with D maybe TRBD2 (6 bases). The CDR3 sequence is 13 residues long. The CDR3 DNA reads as TGTGCCAACAGTCCCCCGGAGGGAGAGACCCAGTACTTC. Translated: CANSPPEGETQYF.

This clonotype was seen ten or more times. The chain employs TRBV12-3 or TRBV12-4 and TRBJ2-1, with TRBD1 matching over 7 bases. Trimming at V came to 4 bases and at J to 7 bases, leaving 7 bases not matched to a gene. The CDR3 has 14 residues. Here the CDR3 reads CASSSSGTANEQFF. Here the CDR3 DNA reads TGTGCCAGCAGTTCTTCAGGGACAGCGAATGAGCAGTTCTTC.

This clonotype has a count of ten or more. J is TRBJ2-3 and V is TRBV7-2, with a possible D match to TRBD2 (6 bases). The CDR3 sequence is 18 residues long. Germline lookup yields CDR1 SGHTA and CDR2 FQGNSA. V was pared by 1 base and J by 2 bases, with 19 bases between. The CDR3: CASSLGLGGGVHTDTQYF. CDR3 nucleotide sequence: TGTGCCAGCAGCTTAGGGCTTGGTGGAGGGGTCCACACAGATACGCAGTATTTT. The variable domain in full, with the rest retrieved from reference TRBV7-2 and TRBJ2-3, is GAGVSQSPSNKVTEKGKDVELRCDPISGHTALYWYRQSLGQGLEFLIYFQGNSAPDKSGLPSDRFSAERTGGSVSTLTIQRTQQEDSAVYLCASSLGLGGGVHTDTQYFGPGTRLTVL.

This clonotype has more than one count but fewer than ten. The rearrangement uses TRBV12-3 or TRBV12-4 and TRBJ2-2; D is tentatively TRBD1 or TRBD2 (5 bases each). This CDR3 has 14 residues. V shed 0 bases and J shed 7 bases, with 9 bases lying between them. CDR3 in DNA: TGTGCCAGCAGTTTAGCAGGGACGAACGGGGAGCTGTTTTTT. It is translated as CASSLAGTNGELFF.

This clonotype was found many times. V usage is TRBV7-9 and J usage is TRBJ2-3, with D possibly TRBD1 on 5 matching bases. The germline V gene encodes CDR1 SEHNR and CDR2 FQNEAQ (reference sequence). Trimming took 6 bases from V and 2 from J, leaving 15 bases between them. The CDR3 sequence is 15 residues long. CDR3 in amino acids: CASSSGHGDTDTQYF. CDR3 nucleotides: TGTGCCAGCAGTTCTGGACACGGTGACACAGATACGCAGTATTTT.

In DNA form, the CDR3 reads TGTGCCAGCAGCGTAGATGGCGGGGGGGCCGGTCTTGAGCAGTTCTTC. Protein product: CASSVDGGGAGLEQFF. The V gene is TRBV9, the J gene TRBJ2-1, with 9 nucleotides matching TRBD2. CDR1 is SGDLS, CDR2 YYNGEE, per germline. V lost 0 bases, J lost 9 bases, and 10 bases stayed unmatched. This CDR3 contains 16 residues.

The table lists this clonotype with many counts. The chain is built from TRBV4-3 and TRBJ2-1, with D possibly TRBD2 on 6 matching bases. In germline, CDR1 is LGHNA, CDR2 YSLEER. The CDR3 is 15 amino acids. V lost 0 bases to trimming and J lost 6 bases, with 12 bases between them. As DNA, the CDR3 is TGCGCCAGCAGCCAAGACGGGACTCGATTCAATGAGCAGTTCTTC. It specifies CASSQDGTRFNEQFF.

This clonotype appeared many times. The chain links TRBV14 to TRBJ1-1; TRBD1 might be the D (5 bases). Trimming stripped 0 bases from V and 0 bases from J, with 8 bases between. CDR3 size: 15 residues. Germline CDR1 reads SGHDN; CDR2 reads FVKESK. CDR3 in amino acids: CASSQEGALNTEAFF. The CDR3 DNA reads TGTGCCAGCAGCCAAGAAGGGGCCCTGAACACTGAAGCTTTCTTT.

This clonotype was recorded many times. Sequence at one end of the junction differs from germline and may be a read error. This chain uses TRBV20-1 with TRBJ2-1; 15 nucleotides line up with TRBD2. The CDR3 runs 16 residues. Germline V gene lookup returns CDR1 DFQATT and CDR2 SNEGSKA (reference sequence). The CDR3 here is CSASGHGLAGGGEQFF. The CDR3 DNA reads TGCAGCGCTAGTGGACATGGACTAGCGGGGGGGGGTGAGCAGTTCTTC.

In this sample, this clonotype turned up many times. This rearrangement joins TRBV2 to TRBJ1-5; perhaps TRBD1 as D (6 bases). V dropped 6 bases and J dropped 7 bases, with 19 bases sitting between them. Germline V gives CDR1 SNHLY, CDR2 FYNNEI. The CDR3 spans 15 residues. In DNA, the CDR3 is TGTGCCAGCAGGGACCCGACAGGCTCGGGGCAGCCCCAGCATTTT. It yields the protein CASRDPTGSGQPQHF. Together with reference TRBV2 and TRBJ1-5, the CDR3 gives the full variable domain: EPEVTQTPSHQVTQMGQEVILRCVPISNHLYFYWYRQILGQKVEFLVSFYNNEISEKSEIFDDQFSVERPDGSNFTLKIRSTKLEDSAMYFCASRDPTGSGQPQHFGDGTRLSIL.

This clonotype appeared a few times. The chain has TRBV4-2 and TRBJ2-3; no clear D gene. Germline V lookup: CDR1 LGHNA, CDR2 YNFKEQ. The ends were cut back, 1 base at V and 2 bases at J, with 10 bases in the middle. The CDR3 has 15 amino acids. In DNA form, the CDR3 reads TGTGCCAGCAGCCAAGCTGAGGCAGACACAGATACGCAGTATTTT. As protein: CASSQAEADTDTQYF.

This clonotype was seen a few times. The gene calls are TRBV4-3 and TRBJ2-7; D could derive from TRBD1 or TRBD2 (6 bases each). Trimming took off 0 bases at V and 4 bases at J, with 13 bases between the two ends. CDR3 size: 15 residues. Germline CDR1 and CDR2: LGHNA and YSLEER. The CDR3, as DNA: TGCGCCAGCAGCCAAGATGGGGGGCGAGGATACGAGCAGTACTTC. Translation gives CASSQDGGRGYEQYF.

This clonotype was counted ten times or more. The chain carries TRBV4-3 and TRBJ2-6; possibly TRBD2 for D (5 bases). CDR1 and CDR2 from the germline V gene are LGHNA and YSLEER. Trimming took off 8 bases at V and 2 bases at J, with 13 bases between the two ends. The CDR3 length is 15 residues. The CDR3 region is CASGTPSTGANVLTF. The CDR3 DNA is TGCGCCAGCGGAACCCCTAGCACTGGGGCCAACGTCCTGACTTTC.

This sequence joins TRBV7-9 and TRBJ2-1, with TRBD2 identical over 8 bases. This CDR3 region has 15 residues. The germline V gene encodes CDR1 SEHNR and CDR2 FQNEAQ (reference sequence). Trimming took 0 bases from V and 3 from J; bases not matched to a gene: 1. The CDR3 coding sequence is TGTGCCAGCAGCTTAGCTAGCGGGGTCTACAATGAGCAGTTCTTC. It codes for CASSLASGVYNEQFF.